This T cell receptor beta chain was observed in a study of Ad26.COV2.S vaccination and SARS-CoV-2 variants. About the study: Each vaccinee took Ad26.COV2.S intramuscularly, once or twice 56 days apart. The study, taken as a whole, reports: For non-spike TCRs, breadth in vaccine recipients resembled that in placebo recipients.

As concerns this clone: Its antigen is as yet unknown.

Sample treatment: about 20 received Ad26.COV2.S at low or high dose, single or two shots; 5 received placebo; per-sample allocation not given. Sampling happened 63 days after the first vaccine or placebo injection. Here immunoSEQ multiplex PCR was the method, and the copy in TCRdb shows in-frame clones only, minus some. This sample yields approximately 420,000 clones, of which roughly 90% are seen a single time; 3.6% belongs to the top ten. The sample consisted of peripheral blood, taken in a trial of Ad26.COV2.S vaccine versus placebo. This sequence was found in a person between 18 and 60 years old who received the Ad26.COV2.S COVID-19 vaccine or a placebo.

The CDR3 sequence is CASSGLAGFQETQYF. The CDR3 DNA reads TGTGCCAGCAGTGGGCTAGCGGGGTTCCAAGAGACCCAGTACTTC. The V and J genes are TRBV2 and TRBJ2-5, with TRBD2 identical over 9 bases. V dropped 4 bases and J dropped 1; count of bases not matched to a gene: 4. Per germline, CDR1 SNHLY and CDR2 FYNNEI. The CDR3 contains 15 residues.